What follows are 20 T cell receptor beta chains derived from one specimen sequenced in a study of T cells after yellow fever vaccination. MiXCR, run by TCRdb on the 5' RACE reads, gives a single entry per CDR3 protein. The sample holds a few hundred thousand distinct CDR3 sequences, 11% seen once. The sample here was PBMCs, taken on the day of the first yellow fever vaccination. The receptors stem from a man in his late teens or twenties who received the YFV17D yellow fever vaccine.

The rearrangement links TRBV7-2 to TRBJ2-3; weak D call: TRBD2 (6 bases). V gave up 0 bases and J gave up 3 bases, with 13 bases separating them. This CDR3 is 16 amino acids long. Germline V CDR1 and CDR2: SGHTA, FQGNSA. Here the CDR3 reads CASSLARGGRTDTQYF. The DNA for the CDR3 is TGTGCCAGCAGCTTAGCGCGGGGAGGTCGGACAGATACGCAGTATTTT.

This clonotype was found a few times. The rearrangement uses TRBV14 and TRBJ1-1; 7 nucleotides align to TRBD1. The CDR3 covers 15 residues. CDR1 and CDR2 from the germline V gene are SGHDN and FVKESK. The junction had 8 bases not matched to a gene; V was cut back by 4 bases and J by 3 bases. The CDR3 region is CASSPPPTGYTEAFF. The CDR3 DNA reads as TGTGCCAGCAGCCCACCCCCGACAGGGTACACTGAAGCTTTCTTT.

This chain links TRBV4-3 with TRBJ2-3, with TRBD2 matching 9 bases. The CDR3 extends over 17 amino acids. Losses at the gene ends were 4 bases for V and 8 bases for J; bases not matched to a gene: 16. Germline lookup yields CDR1 LGHNA and CDR2 YSLEER. CDR3 bases: TGCGCCAGCAGCCCGAGCCTGGGAGCGGGGGGCGTTATTACGCAGTATTTT. Amino acid sequence: CASSPSLGAGGVITQYF.

This clonotype was seen a handful of times. This sequence joins TRBV5-1 and TRBJ2-2, with D possibly being TRBD1 (5 bases). The CDR3 covers 16 residues. The V gene's germline CDR1 is SGHRS and CDR2 YFSETQ. The germline V and J ends were trimmed by 0 bases and 4 bases, with 13 bases remaining between them. CDR3 amino acids: CASSLVAGSRTGELFF. CDR3 in DNA: TGCGCCAGCAGCTTGGTGGCAGGGTCTCGCACCGGGGAGCTGTTTTTT.

The chain combines TRBV6-1 with TRBJ2-7; maybe TRBD2 (7 bases). V was pared by 6 bases and J by 0 bases, with 18 bases between. This CDR3 has 16 amino acids. Germline values: CDR1 MNHNS, CDR2 SASEGT. CDR3 in amino acids: CASSRRAGAISYEQYF. The CDR3 DNA reads as TGTGCCAGCAGCCGGCGCGCGGGGGCGATCTCCTACGAGCAGTACTTC.

V usage is TRBV9 and J usage is TRBJ2-3; D may be TRBD2 (7 bases). Germline CDR1 and CDR2: SGDLS and YYNGEE. This CDR3 is built from 14 residues. The V gene lost 0 bases and the J gene lost 11 bases, with 16 bases spanning the gap. DNA of the CDR3: TGTGCCAGCAGCGTAGAGGGGGGGGCCAATATGCAGTATTTT. It yields the protein CASSVEGGANMQYF.

This clonotype was detected many times. This chain connects TRBV4-2 to TRBJ2-5, with a weak D call TRBD2 (5 bases). The CDR3 consists of 15 residues. Germline CDR1 and CDR2: LGHNA and YNFKEQ. V shed 0 bases and J shed 1 base, with 9 bases lying between them. CDR3: CASSQEEASQETQYF. CDR3 nucleotide sequence: TGTGCCAGCAGCCAAGAGGAGGCGTCCCAAGAGACCCAGTACTTC.

The table lists this clonotype with a few counts. The CDR3 DNA is TGTGCCAGCAGTTCATCCCTTGACAGGACAGCCCCCTACGAGCAGTACTTC. Its translation: CASSSSLDRTAPYEQYF. The chain is built from TRBV27 and TRBJ2-7; perhaps TRBD1 as D (6 bases). Germline V gene sequence: CDR1 MNHEY, CDR2 SMNVEV (reference sequence). Between the trimmed V and J ends, which lost 4 bases and 2 bases, there was a span of 21 bases. The CDR3 covers 17 residues.

The chain is built from TRBV2 and TRBJ2-1, with a tentative D call TRBD1 (6 bases). The V gene's germline CDR1 is SNHLY and CDR2 FYNNEI. V gave up 4 bases and J gave up 4 bases, with 8 bases separating them. The CDR3 has 13 residues. The CDR3 spells CASSVDSYNEQFF. For the CDR3, the DNA is TGTGCCAGCAGTGTGGACAGTTACAATGAGCAGTTCTTC. Based on the CDR3 plus reference TRBV2 and TRBJ2-1, the full variable domain is EPEVTQTPSHQVTQMGQEVILRCVPISNHLYFYWYRQILGQKVEFLVSFYNNEISEKSEIFDDQFSVERPDGSNFTLKIRSTKLEDSAMYFCASSVDSYNEQFFGPGTRLTVL.

In its sample, this clonotype was seen a few times. The genes are TRBV7-2 and TRBJ2-5; possible D gene TRBD2, 7 bases. CDR1 SGHTA and CDR2 FQGNSA come from the germline V gene. Trimming shortened V by 5 bases and J by 5 bases, and 12 bases separated the two germline ends. The CDR3 has 13 amino acids. The CDR3 DNA reads TGTGCCAGCAGCATCCGGGGGGCTGAGACCCAGTACTTC. It specifies CASSIRGAETQYF.

This clonotype has just a few counts. This chain joins TRBV6-1 and TRBJ2-7, with TRBD1 matching 7 bases. V was pared by 5 bases and J by 1 base, with 5 bases of the junction left unmatched. This CDR3 has 14 residues. The V gene's germline CDR1 is MNHNS and CDR2 SASEGT. Written as DNA, the CDR3 is TGTGCCAGCAGTCCTTACAGGGGTTCCTACGAGCAGTACTTC. Its protein product is CASSPYRGSYEQYF.

This clonotype was detected a few times. At one of its ends the junction is not consistent with the germline gene, which may arise from a read error. V and J are TRBV6-5 and TRBJ1-2; D possibly corresponds to TRBD1 (5 bases). The CDR3 sequence is 15 residues long. Per the germline V gene, CDR1 is MNHEY and CDR2 is SVGAGI. The CDR3 loop reads CASSDSGRAQDGYTF. CDR3 nucleotides: TGTGCCAGCAGTGACTCGGGACGGGCCCAGGATGGCTACACCTTC.

In this sample, this clonotype turned up many times. The rearrangement links TRBV5-1 to TRBJ2-3, with TRBD2 matching 8 bases. The CDR3 is 16 amino acids. With V trimmed by 4 bases and J by 4 bases, 11 bases remained unmatched. Germline-derived CDR1 and CDR2 are SGHRS and YFSETQ. CDR3 in DNA: TGCGCCAGCAGCCCCAGTATAGCGGGGTTCCCAGATACGCAGTATTTT. Translation gives CASSPSIAGFPDTQYF.

In its sample, this clonotype was seen many times. V usage is TRBV5-1 and J usage is TRBJ1-6; 8 bases map to TRBD1. J lost 8 bases, V lost 3 bases, and 7 bases had no gene match. The CDR3 covers 15 residues. Looked up from germline, CDR1 is SGHRS and CDR2 is YFSETQ. The CDR3 loop is CASSSSQGDHSPLHF. The CDR3, as DNA: TGCGCCAGCAGCTCCTCACAGGGGGACCATTCACCCCTCCACTTT.

CDR3 region: CASILTGGDTGELFF. The CDR3 nucleotides are TGTGCCAGTATCCTGACCGGGGGGGACACCGGGGAGCTGTTTTTT. The chain employs TRBV19 and TRBJ2-2; 8 nucleotides line up with TRBD2. Germline values: CDR1 LNHDA, CDR2 SQIVND (reference sequence). CDR3 size: 15 residues. V lost 7 bases to trimming and J lost 3 bases; unmatched junction nucleotides: 7.

This clonotype was recorded a few times. This sequence joins TRBV12-3 or TRBV12-4 and TRBJ2-2; D remains unclear. Trimming pared 5 bases from V and 7 bases from J, leaving 5 bases between. This CDR3 is 11 amino acids long. The CDR3 nucleotides read TGTGCCAGCAGTCCTCTCGGGGAGCTGTTTTTT. Its protein is CASSPLGELFF.

The CDR3 sequence is CASSQGSLGPNEQFF. The CDR3 coding sequence is TGCGCCAGCAGCCAAGGAAGTCTCGGTCCGAATGAGCAGTTCTTC. The chain carries TRBV4-1 and TRBJ2-1; the D is unclear. Germline CDR1 reads MGHRA; CDR2 reads YSYEKL. Trimming left V 1 base short and J 7 bases short, with 14 bases between. The CDR3 runs to 15 residues.

This clonotype has a count of ten or more. V usage is TRBV11-2 and J usage is TRBJ2-5, with TRBD1 matching over 7 bases. CDR1 is SGHAT and CDR2 is FQNNGV in the germline V gene. The CDR3 extends over 15 amino acids. J lost 6 bases, V lost 1 base, and 8 bases had no gene match. Written as DNA, the CDR3 is TGTGCCAGCAGCTTAGGGCAAGGGACAGAACAGACCCAGTACTTC. This translates into CASSLGQGTEQTQYF.

This rearrangement joins TRBV20-1 to TRBJ2-4, with 9 bases matching TRBD1. The CDR3 is 13 residues long. The germline V gene encodes CDR1 DFQATT and CDR2 SNEGSKA (reference sequence). J lost 8 bases, V lost 4 bases, and 6 bases had no gene match. CDR3 nucleotide sequence: TGCAGTGCTACAGGGACAGGGATGTACATTCAGTACTTC. As protein: CSATGTGMYIQYF.

This chain links TRBV12-3 or TRBV12-4 with TRBJ1-1, with 10 nucleotides matching TRBD1. This CDR3 contains 15 residues. The V gene end was trimmed by 3 bases and the J gene end by 3 bases; junction bases not matched to a gene: 4. Here the CDR3 reads CASSLTGGGYTEAFF. Here the CDR3 DNA reads TGTGCCAGCAGTTTGACAGGGGGCGGGTACACTGAAGCTTTCTTT.